The 10 T cell receptor beta chains reported below all come from one sample, sequenced in a study of OX40 agonist ivuxolimab in advanced cancers. The method was immunoSEQ multiplex PCR; TCRdb's version includes in-frame clones alone and lacks a portion of them. The sample lists around 19,000 clones; approximately 78% were seen once. Source: CD4+ or CD8+ T cells sorted from blood, taken in a trial of the OX40 agonist ivuxolimab. Receptors originate from an adult with an advanced solid tumor such as melanoma, head and neck, liver or kidney cancer.

This clone was observed once. In nucleotides, the CDR3 is TGTGCCAGCAGCTCCAGGGTTTCAGGTGAGCAGTTCTTC. Protein sequence: CASSSRVSGEQFF. The chain is built from TRBV7-2 and TRBJ2-1, with a tentative D call TRBD1 (5 bases). Per germline, CDR1 SGHTA and CDR2 FQGNSA. This CDR3 comprises 13 residues. Trimming shortened V by 4 bases and J by 9 bases, and 13 bases separated the two germline ends. The full variable domain, completed using reference TRBV7-2 and TRBJ2-1, is GAGVSQSPSNKVTEKGKDVELRCDPISGHTALYWYRQSLGQGLEFLIYFQGNSAPDKSGLPSDRFSAERTGGSVSTLTIQRTQQEDSAVYLCASSSRVSGEQFFGPGTRLTVL.

The V call is TRBV7-2, the J call TRBJ2-1; 8 bases are shared with TRBD2. The CDR3 totals 11 residues. Germline V gene data show CDR1 as SGHTA and CDR2 as FQGNSA. V dropped 5 bases and J dropped 16; count of bases not matched to a gene: 7. Here the CDR3 DNA reads TGTGCCAGCAGCAATAGCGGGACACCTTTCTTC. Protein sequence: CASSNSGTPFF.

The chain couples TRBV6-4 to TRBJ2-2; D is ambiguous. The V gene's germline CDR1 is MRHNA and CDR2 SNTAGT. The V end lost 2 bases, the J end lost 6 bases, and 7 bases lay between the germline ends. There are 13 residues in the CDR3. The CDR3 nucleotides are TGTGCCAGCAGTGACCAGGTCTCCGGGGAGCTGTTTTTT. Its protein product is CASSDQVSGELFF.

The chain is built from TRBV4-1 and TRBJ2-7; 12 nucleotides match TRBD2. CDR3 size: 19 residues. Germline trimming cut 1 base from V and 1 base from J; bases unmatched to any gene: 11. Germline lookup yields CDR1 MGHRA and CDR2 YSYEKL. The CDR3 sequence: CASSQGFIGLAGFSYEQYF. In DNA, the CDR3 is TGCGCCAGCAGCCAAGGATTTATAGGACTAGCGGGATTTTCCTACGAGCAGTACTTC.

This clone was detected a few times. The V and J genes are TRBV7-3 and TRBJ2-5, with 7 nucleotides matching TRBD1. Germline CDR1 and CDR2: SGHTA and FQGTGA. V was pared by 5 bases and J by 2 bases, with 5 bases of the junction left unmatched. This CDR3 contains 14 residues. The CDR3 loop reads CASSPGGRQETQYF. The CDR3 DNA reads as TGTGCCAGCAGCCCAGGGGGACGGCAAGAGACCCAGTACTTC.

In its sample, this clone ranks as medium-sized (0.01 to 0.1%). Different DNA sequences within this sample yield the same CDR3. J is TRBJ2-3 and V is TRBV10-3; TRBD1 aligns across 10 bases. The CDR3 has 15 amino acids. With V trimmed by 5 bases and J by 7 bases, 9 bases remained unmatched. CDR1 is ENHRY, CDR2 SYGVKD, per germline. The CDR3 protein is CAISPGTGDVNTQYF. CDR3 nucleotide sequence: TGTGCCATCAGTCCCGGGACAGGGGATGTGAATACGCAGTATTTT.

The chain joins TRBV18 to TRBJ1-3; 7 bases map to TRBD1. The junction had 9 bases not matched to a gene; V was cut back by 3 bases and J by 4 bases. This CDR3 region has 16 residues. Germline V gene lookup returns CDR1 KGHSH and CDR2 LQKENI. CDR3 DNA sequence: TGTGCCAGCTCACCGTTCGGACAGGTCGCGGGAAACACCATATATTTT. Translated: CASSPFGQVAGNTIYF. Supplemented by reference TRBV18 and TRBJ1-3, the full variable domain reads NAGVMQNPRHLVRRRGQEARLRCSPMKGHSHVYWYRQLPEEGLKFMVYLQKENIIDESGMPKERFSAEFPKEGPSILRIQQVVRGDSAAYFCASSPFGQVAGNTIYFGEGSWLTVV.

The chain carries TRBV19 and TRBJ1-1; D perhaps matches TRBD1 (5 bases). V was clipped by 3 bases and J by 5 bases, with 7 bases between them. CDR1 is LNHDA and CDR2 is SQIVND in the germline V gene (reference sequence). The CDR3 totals 12 residues. CDR3 nucleotide sequence: TGTGCCAGTAGTATTCGACAGACTGAAGCTTTCTTT. Translated: CASSIRQTEAFF.

V and J are TRBV7-2 and TRBJ2-5; tentative D call: TRBD2 (5 bases). The CDR3 has 15 residues. V lost 2 bases to trimming and J lost 4 bases, with 14 bases between them. CDR1 SGHTA and CDR2 FQGNSA come from the germline V gene. The CDR3 loop is CASSLRTLMGETQYF. The CDR3 coding sequence is TGTGCCAGCAGCTTACGGACTTTAATGGGAGAGACCCAGTACTTC.

The V call is TRBV28, the J call TRBJ1-4; 9 nucleotides align to TRBD1. Germline V lookup: CDR1 MDHEN, CDR2 SYDVKM. Losses at the gene ends were 6 bases for V and 5 bases for J; bases not matched to a gene: 7. The CDR3 runs to 15 residues. CDR3 amino acids: CASRDAGTGNEKLFF. CDR3 in DNA: TGTGCCAGCAGGGACGCCGGGACAGGGAATGAAAAACTGTTTTTT.